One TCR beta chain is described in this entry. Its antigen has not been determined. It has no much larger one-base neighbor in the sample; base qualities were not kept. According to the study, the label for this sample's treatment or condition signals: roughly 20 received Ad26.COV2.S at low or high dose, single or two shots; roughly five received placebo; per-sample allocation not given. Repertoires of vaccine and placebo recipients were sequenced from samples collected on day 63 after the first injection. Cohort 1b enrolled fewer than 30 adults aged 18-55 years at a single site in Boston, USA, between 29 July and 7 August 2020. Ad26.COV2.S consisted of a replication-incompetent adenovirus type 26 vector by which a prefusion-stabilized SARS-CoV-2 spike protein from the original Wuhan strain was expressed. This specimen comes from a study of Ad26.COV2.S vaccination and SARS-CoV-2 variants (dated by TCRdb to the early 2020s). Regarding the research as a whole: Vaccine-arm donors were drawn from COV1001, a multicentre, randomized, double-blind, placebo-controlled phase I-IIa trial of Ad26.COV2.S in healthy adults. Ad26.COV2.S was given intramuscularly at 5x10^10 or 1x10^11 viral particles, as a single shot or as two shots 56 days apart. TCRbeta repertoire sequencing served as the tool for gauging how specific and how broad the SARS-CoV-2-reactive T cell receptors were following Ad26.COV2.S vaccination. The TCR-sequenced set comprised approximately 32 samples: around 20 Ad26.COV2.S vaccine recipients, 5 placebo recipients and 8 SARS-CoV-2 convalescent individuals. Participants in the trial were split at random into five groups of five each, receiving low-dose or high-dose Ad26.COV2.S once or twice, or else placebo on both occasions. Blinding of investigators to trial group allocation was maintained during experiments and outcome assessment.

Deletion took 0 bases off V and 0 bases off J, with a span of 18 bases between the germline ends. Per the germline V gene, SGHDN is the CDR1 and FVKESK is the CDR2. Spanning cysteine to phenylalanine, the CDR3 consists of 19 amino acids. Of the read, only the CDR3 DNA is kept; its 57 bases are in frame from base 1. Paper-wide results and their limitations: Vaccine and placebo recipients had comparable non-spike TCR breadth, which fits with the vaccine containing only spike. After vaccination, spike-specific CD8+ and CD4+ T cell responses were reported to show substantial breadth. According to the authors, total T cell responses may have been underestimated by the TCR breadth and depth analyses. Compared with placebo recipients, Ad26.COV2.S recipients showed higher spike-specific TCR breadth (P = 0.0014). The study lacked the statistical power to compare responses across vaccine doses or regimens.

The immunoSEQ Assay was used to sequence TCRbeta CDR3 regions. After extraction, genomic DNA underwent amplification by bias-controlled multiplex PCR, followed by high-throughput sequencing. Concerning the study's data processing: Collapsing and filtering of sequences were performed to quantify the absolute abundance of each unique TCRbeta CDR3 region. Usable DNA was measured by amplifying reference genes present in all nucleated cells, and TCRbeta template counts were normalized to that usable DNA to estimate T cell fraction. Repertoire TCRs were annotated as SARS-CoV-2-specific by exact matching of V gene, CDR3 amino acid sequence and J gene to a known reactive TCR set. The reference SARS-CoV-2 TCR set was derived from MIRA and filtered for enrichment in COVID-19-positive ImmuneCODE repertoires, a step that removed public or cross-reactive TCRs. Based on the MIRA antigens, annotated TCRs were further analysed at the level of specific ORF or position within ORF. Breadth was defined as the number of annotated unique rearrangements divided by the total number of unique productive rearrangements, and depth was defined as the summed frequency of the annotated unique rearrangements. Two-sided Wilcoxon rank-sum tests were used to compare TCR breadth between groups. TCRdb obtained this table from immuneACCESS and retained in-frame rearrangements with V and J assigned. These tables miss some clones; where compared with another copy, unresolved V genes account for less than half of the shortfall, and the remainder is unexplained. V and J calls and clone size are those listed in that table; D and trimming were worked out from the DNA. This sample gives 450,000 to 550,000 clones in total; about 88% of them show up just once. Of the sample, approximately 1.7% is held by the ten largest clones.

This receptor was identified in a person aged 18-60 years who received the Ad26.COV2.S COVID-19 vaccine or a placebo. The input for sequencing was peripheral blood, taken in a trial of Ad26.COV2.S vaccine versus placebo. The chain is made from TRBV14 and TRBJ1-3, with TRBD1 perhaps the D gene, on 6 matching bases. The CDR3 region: CASSQDQTGRSFSGNTIYF. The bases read TGTGCCAGCAGCCAAGATCAGACAGGCCGCTCGTTCTCTGGAAACACCATATATTTT.